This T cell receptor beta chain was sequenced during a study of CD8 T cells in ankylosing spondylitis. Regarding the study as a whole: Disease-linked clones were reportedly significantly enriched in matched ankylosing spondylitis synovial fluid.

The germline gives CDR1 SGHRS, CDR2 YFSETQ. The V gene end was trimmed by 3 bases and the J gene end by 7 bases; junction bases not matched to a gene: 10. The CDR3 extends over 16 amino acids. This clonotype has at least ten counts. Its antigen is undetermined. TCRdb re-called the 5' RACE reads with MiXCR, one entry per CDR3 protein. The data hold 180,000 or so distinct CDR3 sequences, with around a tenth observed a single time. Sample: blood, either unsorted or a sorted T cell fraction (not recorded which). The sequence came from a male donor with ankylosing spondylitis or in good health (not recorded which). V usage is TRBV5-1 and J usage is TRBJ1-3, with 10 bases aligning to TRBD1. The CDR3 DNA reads TGCGCCAGCAGCTCCCGGACAGGGGGGAACGGGAACACCATATATTTT. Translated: CASSSRTGGNGNTIYF.